These 5 T cell receptor beta chains originate from one sample sequenced in a study of cytomegalovirus exposure and HLA in healthy donors. Use of 60 Vbeta and 13 Jbeta primers characterized the PCR. The data were produced by immunoSEQ multiplex PCR, yet TCRdb's version contains in-frame clones alone and is incomplete. The sample has approximately 130,000 clones, roughly four fifths seen once; the top ten hold 1.5% to 2%. Sequenced sample: PBMCs. These receptors were taken from a man aged 35 to 55 in good health and CMV-seronegative.

The chain employs TRBV5-1 and TRBJ2-3, with TRBD2 matching 15 bases. Looked up from germline, CDR1 is SGHRS and CDR2 is YFSETQ. The CDR3 is 18 residues long. Trimming cost V 0 bases and J 3 bases; bases outside gene matches: 5. The CDR3 protein is CASSLGPGTSGRTDTQYF. For the CDR3, the DNA is TGCGCCAGCAGCTTGGGCCCCGGGACTAGCGGGAGGACAGATACGCAGTATTTT.

This clone was seen only a few times. This sequence joins TRBV10-3 and TRBJ2-5; D remains unclear. This CDR3 contains 14 residues. V was shortened by 0 bases and J by 4 bases, with 9 bases between the two germline ends. Looked up from germline, CDR1 is ENHRY and CDR2 is SYGVKD. CDR3 nucleotide sequence: TGTGCCATCAGTGAGTCGATCAACGGAGAGACCCAGTACTTC. As protein: CAISESINGETQYF.

The chain links TRBV9 to TRBJ2-1, with TRBD2 identical over 9 bases. The ends lost 3 bases at V and 5 bases at J; junction bases unmatched: 12. The germline V gene encodes CDR1 SGDLS and CDR2 YYNGEE. CDR3 length: 17 amino acids. CDR3 sequence: CASSAFLAAGGHNEQFF. In DNA, the CDR3 is TGTGCCAGCAGCGCCTTTTTAGCGGCGGGGGGGCACAATGAGCAGTTCTTC.

This clone was recorded once. The rearrangement uses TRBV29-1 and TRBJ1-3; a weak D match, TRBD1 (5 bases). From germline, CDR1 is SQVTM and CDR2 ANQGSEA. Between the trimmed V and J ends, which lost 3 bases and 0 bases, there was a span of 9 bases. The CDR3 totals 14 residues. CDR3 bases: TGCAGCGTTGACGGGGGTTCCTCTGGAAACACCATATATTTT. Translated, it gives CSVDGGSSGNTIYF.

J is TRBJ2-3 and V is TRBV4-3, with TRBD1 matching 8 bases. The CDR3 runs 17 residues. CDR1 and CDR2 (germline): LGHNA, YSLEER. The V and J ends lost 2 bases and 5 bases, in that order; junction bases with no gene match: 12. CDR3 in amino acids: CASSQRLDRGGLDTQYF. CDR3 coding DNA: TGCGCCAGCAGCCAAAGACTAGACAGGGGAGGATTAGATACGCAGTATTTT.